This entry lists 21 T cell receptor beta chains sequenced from one sample in a study of blood T cell repertoires in COVID-19. Profiled with immunoSEQ multiplex PCR; TCRdb holds only in-frame clones, not every one. Among around 65,000 clones listed, more than 70% were seen once. Sequenced: peripheral blood. The receptors were sampled from a human donor in a cohort sampled during active COVID-19.

This chain's CDR3 is CSVELRDRDYGYTF. The CDR3 DNA sequence: TGCAGCGTTGAACTCCGGGACAGGGACTATGGCTACACCTTC. The chain recombines TRBV29-1 with TRBJ1-2; 9 bases fit TRBD1. After removal of 2 bases from V and 3 bases from J, the junction contained 4 bases not matched to a gene. This CDR3 has 14 amino acids. Germline lookup yields CDR1 SQVTM and CDR2 ANQGSEA.

This rearrangement joins TRBV28 to TRBJ1-2, with D possibly matching TRBD1 (5 bases). Trimming took off 4 bases at V and 8 bases at J, with 14 bases between the two ends. The germline gives CDR1 MDHEN, CDR2 SYDVKM. The CDR3 consists of 13 residues. CDR3 sequence reads: CASSSEQGRGYTF. For the CDR3, the DNA is TGTGCCAGCAGTTCGGAGCAGGGAAGAGGCTACACCTTC.

The chain has TRBV9 and TRBJ2-4; TRBD1 is a possible D gene (6 bases). The CDR3 has 15 amino acids. Trimming removed 1 base from V and 1 base from J, with 9 bases in between. CDR1 SGDLS and CDR2 YYNGEE come from the germline V gene. The CDR3 sequence: CASSVTQGAKNIQYF. The CDR3 nucleotides read TGTGCCAGCAGCGTAACCCAGGGGGCCAAAAACATTCAGTACTTC.

This clone was found a few times. The CDR3 sequence is CASSLSQGAEAFF. For the CDR3, the DNA is TGTGCCAGCAGTTTGTCTCAAGGGGCTGAAGCTTTCTTT. This chain connects TRBV28 to TRBJ1-1, with D perhaps matching TRBD1 (5 bases). The CDR3 covers 13 residues. V dropped 3 bases and J dropped 6 bases, with 11 bases sitting between them. Per the germline V gene, CDR1 is MDHEN and CDR2 is SYDVKM.

The chain couples TRBV28 to TRBJ2-5; tentatively, D is TRBD1 (5 bases). Germline CDR1 is MDHEN and CDR2 is SYDVKM. V was cut by 2 bases and J by 2 bases, with 9 bases left in between. There are 14 residues in the CDR3. This CDR3 reads CASSLQGKQETQYF. DNA for the CDR3: TGTGCCAGCAGTTTACAGGGTAAACAAGAGACCCAGTACTTC.

The chain uses TRBV25-1 and TRBJ1-4, with D maybe TRBD1 (5 bases). This CDR3 spans 16 amino acids. Trimming shortened V by 4 bases and J by 0 bases, and 12 bases separated the two germline ends. The V gene's germline CDR1 is MGHDK and CDR2 SYGVNS. CDR3 in DNA: TGTGCCAGCAGTGTCCTCGACAGCACAACTAATGAAAAACTGTTTTTT. It codes for CASSVLDSTTNEKLFF.

The chain combines TRBV6-1 with TRBJ1-6; 8 bases are a match to TRBD1. With V trimmed by 3 bases and J by 8 bases, 3 bases remained unmatched. CDR1 is MNHNS and CDR2 is SASEGT in the germline V gene. The CDR3 has 14 residues. CDR3 sequence: CASSERQGYSPLHF. CDR3 nucleotide sequence: TGTGCCAGCAGTGAGAGACAGGGGTATTCACCCCTCCACTTT.

CDR3: CASSLSGNEQYF. The DNA of the CDR3 is TGCGCCAGCAGCTTGTCCGGGAACGAGCAGTACTTC. The chain links TRBV5-1 to TRBJ2-7, with D possibly being TRBD2 (5 bases). CDR3 length: 12 amino acids. Germline V gene data show CDR1 as SGHRS and CDR2 as YFSETQ. V lost 1 base and J lost 5, with 7 bases in between.

V and J are TRBV27 and TRBJ2-7, with TRBD1 as a possible D gene (5 bases). Germline V gives CDR1 MNHEY, CDR2 SMNVEV (reference sequence). The CDR3 is made up of 15 amino acids. The ends were cut back, 3 bases at V and 1 base at J, with 13 bases in the middle. The CDR3 DNA reads TGTGCCAGCAGTTTTCTGGGGCCCTCGTCCTACGAGCAGTACTTC. Translated: CASSFLGPSSYEQYF.

Worth noting for this clone: Other nucleotide sequences from this sample produce the same CDR3. V is TRBV5-4 and J is TRBJ1-5; 8 nucleotides line up with TRBD1. CDR1 is SGHNT and CDR2 is YYREEE in the germline V gene (reference sequence). The CDR3 loop spans 15 amino acids. V lost 4 bases to trimming and J lost 1 base; unmatched junction nucleotides: 4. CDR3 residues: CASSPGQGSNQPQHF. CDR3 bases: TGTGCCAGCAGCCCCGGACAGGGCAGCAATCAGCCCCAGCATTTT. The full variable domain, rest sourced from reference TRBV5-4 and TRBJ1-5, is ETGVTQSPTHLIKTRGQQVTLRCSSQSGHNTVSWYQQALGQGPQFIFQYYREEENGRGNFPPRFSGLQFPNYSSELNVNALELDDSALYLCASSPGQGSNQPQHFGDGTRLSIL.

The gene calls are TRBV5-4 and TRBJ2-7, with TRBD2 matching 8 bases. This CDR3 has 14 amino acids. Germline V CDR1 and CDR2: SGHNT, YYREEE (reference sequence). V was pared by 4 bases and J by 5 bases, with 8 bases of the junction left unmatched. The CDR3 loop reads CASSTTGTRHEQYF. CDR3 DNA: TGTGCCAGCAGCACAACCGGGACTAGGCACGAGCAGTACTTC.

V gene TRBV3-1 (or the pseudogene TRBV3-2) combines with J gene TRBJ1-1; weak D call: TRBD1 (5 bases). The CDR3 loop spans 18 amino acids. CDR1 LGHDT and CDR2 YNNKEL come from the germline V gene (reference sequence). V dropped 0 bases and J dropped 7 bases, with 24 bases sitting between them. The CDR3 is CASSQDWGCGGRWGEAFF. In DNA, the CDR3 is TGTGCCAGCAGCCAAGATTGGGGGTGCGGGGGAAGATGGGGTGAAGCTTTCTTT.

The V call is TRBV19, the J call TRBJ2-4; 9 bases line up with TRBD1. The CDR3 covers 15 residues. Germline V CDR1 and CDR2: LNHDA, SQIVND (reference sequence). Losses at the gene ends were 9 bases for V and 8 bases for J; bases not matched to a gene: 14. CDR3 coding DNA: TGTGCCAGCACCGAAGCCGGGACAGGGAATGACATTCAGTACTTC. The encoded protein is CASTEAGTGNDIQYF.

Ten or more counts support this clone. The chain recombines TRBV30 with TRBJ1-1; D is undetermined. V lost 5 bases and J 1 base, leaving 8 bases between the germline ends. The V gene's germline CDR1 is GTSNPN and CDR2 SVGIG (reference sequence). CDR3 length: 12 residues. In nucleotides, the CDR3 is TGTGCCTGGTCTCGAGCGAACACTGAAGCTTTCTTT. Amino acid sequence: CAWSRANTEAFF.

This rearrangement joins TRBV5-4 to TRBJ2-1, with 13 bases lining up with TRBD2. The germline CDR1 and CDR2 sequences are SGHNT and YYREEE (reference sequence). The CDR3 runs to 15 residues. V was clipped by 5 bases and J by 9 bases; unmatched bases: 8. CDR3 nucleotides: TGTGCCAGCAGTGCCGGGACTAGCGGGATAGGTGAGCAGTTCTTC. Encoded protein: CASSAGTSGIGEQFF.

This chain uses TRBV5-1 with TRBJ1-1, with D possibly being TRBD1 (6 bases). The germline V gene has CDR1 SGHRS and CDR2 YFSETQ. Trimming pared 2 bases from V and 1 base from J, leaving 12 bases between. The CDR3 runs 15 residues. The chain's CDR3 is CASSFIRTANTEAFF. The CDR3 DNA reads as TGCGCCAGCAGCTTTATCCGGACAGCGAACACTGAAGCTTTCTTT.

By proportion, this clone is medium-sized (0.01 to 0.1%). The gene calls are TRBV28 and TRBJ2-5, with TRBD1 matching 8 bases. The J segment lost 5 bases and the V segment lost 8 bases, leaving 10 bases of the junction unmatched. Germline CDR1 and CDR2: MDHEN and SYDVKM. The CDR3 sequence is 14 residues long. The CDR3 is CASGGRGPRETQYF. CDR3 in DNA: TGTGCCAGCGGGGGCAGGGGGCCGAGGGAGACCCAGTACTTC. The full variable domain, its missing parts supplied by reference TRBV28 and TRBJ2-5, is DVKVTQSSRYLVKRTGEKVFLECVQDMDHENMFWYRQDPGLGLRLIYFSYDVKMKEKGDIPEGYSVSREKKERFSLILESASTNQTSMYLCASGGRGPRETQYFGPGTRLLVL.

The CDR3 sequence is CAWSVTGGSTDTQYF. CDR3 DNA: TGTGCCTGGAGTGTAACGGGGGGCAGCACAGATACGCAGTATTTT. The chain is built from TRBV30 and TRBJ2-3, with a possible D match to TRBD2 (7 bases). Trimming removed 0 bases from V and 0 bases from J, with 10 bases in between. The CDR3 contains 15 residues. Germline CDR1 and CDR2: GTSNPN and SVGIG (reference sequence).

This chain connects TRBV6-5 to TRBJ1-1, with 8 bases matching TRBD1. The ends lost 7 bases at V and 5 bases at J; junction bases unmatched: 6. Germline CDR1 MNHEY, CDR2 SVGAGI. The CDR3 sequence is 13 residues long. CDR3 amino acids: CASTEQGVTEAFF. The CDR3 DNA follows: TGTGCCAGCACCGAACAGGGGGTAACTGAAGCTTTCTTT.

The CDR3 sequence: CASRGLAGNTGELFF. The CDR3 DNA follows: TGTGCCAGCAGGGGACTAGCGGGGAACACCGGGGAGCTGTTTTTT. V is TRBV28 and J is TRBJ2-2; TRBD2 agrees at 12 bases. The length of the CDR3 is 15 residues. V trimming: 6 bases; J trimming: 1 base; junction bases outside the gene matches: 0. Per the germline V gene, CDR1 is MDHEN and CDR2 is SYDVKM.

This clone occurred a few times. The rearrangement uses TRBV4-2 and TRBJ2-1; D gene unclear. V lost 0 bases and J lost 9, with 9 bases in between. CDR3 length: 13 residues. In germline, CDR1 is LGHNA, CDR2 YNFKEQ. The CDR3 protein is CASSQENTGEQFF. Written as DNA, the CDR3 is TGTGCCAGCAGCCAAGAAAATACGGGTGAGCAGTTCTTC.